These 3 T cell receptor beta chains share one sample of origin, sequenced in a study of blood T cell repertoires in COVID-19. Sequencing was performed with immunoSEQ multiplex PCR; in TCRdb, only in-frame clones are kept and a portion is missing. Among a few hundred thousand clones, approximately 89% were seen once, and the ten largest hold just under 9.5%. The sequenced sample was PBMCs or T cells enriched from blood (not recorded which). These receptors all stem from a woman in her 30s who had recovered from COVID-19.

The chain is built from TRBV29-1 and TRBJ2-5; 7 positions match TRBD2. The V gene end was trimmed by 2 bases and the J gene end by 5 bases; junction bases not matched to a gene: 11. This CDR3 has 15 residues. Germline V gene data show CDR1 as SQVTM and CDR2 as ANQGSEA. The CDR3 spells CSVEFREAPEETQYF. In nucleotides, the CDR3 is TGCAGCGTTGAATTCCGGGAGGCCCCGGAGGAGACCCAGTACTTC.

The chain links TRBV19 to TRBJ1-5, with 7 bases fitting TRBD1. The CDR3 is made up of 14 amino acids. With V trimmed by 5 bases and J by 5 bases, 6 bases remained unmatched. Looked up from germline, CDR1 is LNHDA and CDR2 is SQIVND (reference sequence). The CDR3 here is CASSFLTGDQPQHF. Written as DNA, the CDR3 is TGTGCCAGTAGTTTTCTAACAGGGGATCAGCCCCAGCATTTT.

The V and J genes are TRBV10-3 and TRBJ2-3, with 12 bases identical to TRBD2. Germline V lookup: CDR1 ENHRY, CDR2 SYGVKD. This CDR3 has 15 residues. After removal of 10 bases from V and 2 bases from J, the junction contained 7 bases not matched to a gene. The CDR3 protein is CATRTSGTYTDTQYF. The CDR3 bases are TGTGCCACACGGACTAGCGGGACCTACACAGATACGCAGTATTTT.